One T cell receptor beta chain is described in this entry. The entry originates in a study of T cell responses to AZD1222 COVID-19 vaccine. Produced via immunoSEQ multiplex PCR; TCRdb's table is partial and in-frame only. This repertoire shows 150,000 or so clones, 70% to 90% found once; its top ten account for 4.5% to 6.5%. CDR1 and CDR2 (germline): MDHEN, SYDVKM. V lost 1 base and J lost 5, with 12 bases in between. The CDR3 runs 14 residues. V gene TRBV28 combines with J gene TRBJ2-7; D unresolved. The clonotype comes from an adult in good health. This material consisted of peripheral blood, taken on day 0 of AZD1222 vaccination. CDR3 coding DNA: TGTGCCAGCAGTTTATCCGGAGCGATCCACGAGCAGTACTTC. Encoded protein: CASSLSGAIHEQYF.